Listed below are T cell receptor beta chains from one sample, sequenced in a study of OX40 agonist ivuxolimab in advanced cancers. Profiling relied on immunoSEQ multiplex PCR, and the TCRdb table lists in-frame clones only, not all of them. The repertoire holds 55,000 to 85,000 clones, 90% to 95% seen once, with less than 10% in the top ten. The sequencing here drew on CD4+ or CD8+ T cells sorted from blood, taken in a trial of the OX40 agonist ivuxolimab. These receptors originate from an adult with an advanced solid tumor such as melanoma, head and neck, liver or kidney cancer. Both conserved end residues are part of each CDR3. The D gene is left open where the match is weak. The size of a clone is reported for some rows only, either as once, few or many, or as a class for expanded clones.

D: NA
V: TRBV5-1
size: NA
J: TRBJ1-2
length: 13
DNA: TGCGCCAGCAGCTTGGGGGTTTCCTATGGCTACACCTTC
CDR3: CASSLGVSYGYTF

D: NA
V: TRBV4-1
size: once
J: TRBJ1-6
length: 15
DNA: TGCGCCAGCAGCCAAGTTGCGGGAGATAATTCACCCCTCCACTTT
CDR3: CASSQVAGDNSPLHF

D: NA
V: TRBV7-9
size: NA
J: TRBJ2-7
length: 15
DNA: TGTGCCAGCAGTCCTATCGGGCGCGGTTTCTTCGAGCAGTACTTC
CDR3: CASSPIGRGFFEQYF

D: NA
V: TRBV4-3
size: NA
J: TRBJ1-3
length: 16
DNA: TGCGCCAGCAGCCAAGATTACAGGACCTCTGGAAACACCATATATTTT
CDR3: CASSQDYRTSGNTIYF

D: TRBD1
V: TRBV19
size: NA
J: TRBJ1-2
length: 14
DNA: TGTGCCAGTAGTACCGGGACAGGGCGGTCCGGCTACACCTTC
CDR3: CASSTGTGRSGYTF

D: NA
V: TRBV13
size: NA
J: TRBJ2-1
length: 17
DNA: TGTGCCAGCAGTTCAGGGAGATACAGGGGGACTAACAATGAGCAGTTCTTC
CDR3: CASSSGRYRGTNNEQFF

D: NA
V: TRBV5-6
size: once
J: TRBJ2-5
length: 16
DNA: TGTGCCAGCAGCTCGGCGTTGGGGGAAAACCAAGAGACCCAGTACTTC
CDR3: CASSSALGENQETQYF

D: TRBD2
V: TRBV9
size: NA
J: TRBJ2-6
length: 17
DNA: TGTGCCAGCAGCGCTAGCGGGGGGTACTCTGGGGCCAACGTCCTGACTTTC
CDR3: CASSASGGYSGANVLTF

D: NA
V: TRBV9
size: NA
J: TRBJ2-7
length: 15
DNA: TGTGCCAGCAGCGTAGAGCCCGCAGAGTCCTACGAGCAGTACTTC
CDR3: CASSVEPAESYEQYF

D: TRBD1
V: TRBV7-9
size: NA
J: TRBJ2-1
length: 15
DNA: TGTGCCAGCAGCCCACGACAGGGGGTCTACAATGAGCAGTTCTTC
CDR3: CASSPRQGVYNEQFF

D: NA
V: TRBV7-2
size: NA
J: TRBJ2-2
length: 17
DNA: TGTGCCAGCAGCTTCCCGATGGACAGAACAAACACCGGGGAGCTGTTTTTT
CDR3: CASSFPMDRTNTGELFF

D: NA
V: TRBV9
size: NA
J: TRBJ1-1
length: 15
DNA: TGTGCCAGCAGCCCGCACCCACAGGCCCCCACTGAAGCTTTCTTT
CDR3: CASSPHPQAPTEAFF